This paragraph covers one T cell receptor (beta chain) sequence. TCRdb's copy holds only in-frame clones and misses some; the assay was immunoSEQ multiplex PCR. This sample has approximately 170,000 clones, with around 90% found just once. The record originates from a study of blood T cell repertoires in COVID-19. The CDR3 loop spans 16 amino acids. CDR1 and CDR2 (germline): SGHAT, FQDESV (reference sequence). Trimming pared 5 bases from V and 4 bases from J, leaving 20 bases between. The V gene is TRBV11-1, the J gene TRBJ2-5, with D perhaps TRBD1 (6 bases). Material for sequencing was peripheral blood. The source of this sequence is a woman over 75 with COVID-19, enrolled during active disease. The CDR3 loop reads CASSPRRTGSGETQYF. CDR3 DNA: TGTGCCAGCAGCCCCCGCCGCACAGGGTCGGGAGAGACCCAGTACTTC.